This T cell receptor (beta chain) comes out of a study of blood T cell repertoires in COVID-19. For the study at large: T cells, B-cell-depleted T cells, or PBMCs supplied cDNA or gDNA.

Study processing details: Amplification of reference gene primers provided the estimated nucleated cell counts. Generated by immunoSEQ multiplex PCR, the TCRdb table keeps only in-frame clones and is missing some. V and J calls and clone size come straight from that table; D and trimming were deduced from the DNA. The table includes 370,000 or so clones, over 75% detected once. The receptor's source is a man younger than 45 who had recovered from COVID-19. Source material: PBMCs or T cells enriched from blood (not recorded which).

CDR3 DNA: TGTGCCACTCTCATGAGTCCGCAGGACTACACCTTC. Protein: CATLMSPQDYTF. This chain uses TRBV12-3 or TRBV12-4 with TRBJ1-2, with D unresolved. Trimming removed 10 bases at V and 10 bases at J, with 19 bases between. There are 12 residues in the CDR3.